This passage covers 13 T cell receptor beta chains from one sample sequenced in a study of T cells after posttransplantation cyclophosphamide. Using immunoSEQ multiplex PCR, the repertoire was profiled, and TCRdb retains in-frame clones only, with some absent. The repertoire holds about 9,800 clones, 89% seen once, with under 5.5% in the top ten. Control samples came 1 year after myeloablative marrow transplants with methotrexate plus calcineurin inhibitor. Sequencing was performed on PBMCs, taken around 440 days after allogeneic stem cell transplant with calcineurin inhibitor and methotrexate. The receptors shown here come from a male patient in his forties or fifties who received an allogeneic stem cell transplant from an unrelated donor, was CMV-positive, and had chronic GVHD only. Certain T cells may be donor cells from the graft.

The rearrangement joins TRBV10-2 to TRBJ1-5; 7 nucleotides match TRBD1. Germline trimming cut 6 bases from V and 8 bases from J; bases unmatched to any gene: 7. The CDR3 sequence is 13 residues long. In germline, CDR1 is WSHSY, CDR2 SAAADI. CDR3 nucleotide sequence: TGCGCCAGCAGAGGGACAGATCAAAAGCCCCAGCATTTT. It yields the protein CASRGTDQKPQHF.

The chain couples TRBV2 to TRBJ1-6, with D perhaps matching TRBD1 (6 bases). The CDR3 spans 15 residues. V lost 6 bases, J lost 6 bases, and 15 bases lay in between. Per germline, CDR1 SNHLY and CDR2 FYNNEI. The CDR3 coding sequence is TGTGCCAGCAGGAACAGGGTCGGCGGTAATTCACCCCTCCACTTT. Translating gives CASRNRVGGNSPLHF. Full variable domain (remainder filled in from reference TRBV2 and TRBJ1-6): EPEVTQTPSHQVTQMGQEVILRCVPISNHLYFYWYRQILGQKVEFLVSFYNNEISEKSEIFDDQFSVERPDGSNFTLKIRSTKLEDSAMYFCASRNRVGGNSPLHFGNGTRLTVT.

This clone was detected only once. The V gene is TRBV29-1, the J gene TRBJ2-2; D is perhaps TRBD1 (6 bases). The ends were cut back, 4 bases at V and 8 bases at J, with 11 bases in the middle. Germline V lookup: CDR1 SQVTM, CDR2 ANQGSEA. The CDR3 extends over 12 amino acids. In DNA, the CDR3 is TGCAGCGTTGCAAAAGGGGGTGGGGAGCTGTTTTTT. It encodes CSVAKGGGELFF.

This clone was counted a few times. The chain combines TRBV10-3 with TRBJ1-6; D is undetermined. The CDR3 is made up of 14 amino acids. Looked up from germline, CDR1 is ENHRY and CDR2 is SYGVKD. The V end lost 6 bases, the J end lost 5 bases, and 11 bases lay between the germline ends. CDR3 sequence: CAIRAESDNSPLHF. CDR3 nucleotides: TGTGCCATCAGGGCAGAATCTGATAATTCACCCCTCCACTTT.

The chain couples TRBV11-3 to TRBJ2-4; the match to TRBD1 covers 10 bases. Germline CDR1 and CDR2: SGHNT and YENEEA. CDR3 length equals 17 residues. After removal of 5 bases from V and 4 bases from J, the junction contained 11 bases not matched to a gene. The CDR3: CASSLNDRGLSKNIQYF. In DNA, the CDR3 is TGTGCCAGCAGCCTTAACGACAGGGGGCTTAGTAAAAACATTCAGTACTTC.

V is TRBV5-4 and J is TRBJ2-1; 7 bases match TRBD2. Germline CDR1 reads SGHNT; CDR2 reads YYREEE (reference sequence). J was trimmed by 8 bases and V by 6 bases; bases with no gene match: 14. This CDR3 has 15 residues. CDR3 protein: CASNTGLAASDEQFF. The CDR3, as DNA: TGTGCCAGCAACACGGGCCTAGCGGCGTCGGATGAGCAGTTCTTC.

The chain employs TRBV9 and TRBJ1-2; D is undetermined. This CDR3 is built from 16 residues. Trimming removed 1 base at V and 2 bases at J, with 15 bases between. Germline loops: CDR1 SGDLS, CDR2 YYNGEE. CDR3 sequence reads: CASSVFSGLVNYGYTF. CDR3 in DNA: TGTGCCAGCAGCGTATTTTCAGGTTTAGTCAACTATGGCTACACCTTC.

The chain recombines TRBV4-3 with TRBJ2-2; D is possibly TRBD2 (6 bases). Germline V gene data show CDR1 as LGHNA and CDR2 as YSLEER. V dropped 4 bases and J dropped 6 bases, with 12 bases sitting between them. The CDR3 totals 14 residues. CDR3 sequence (DNA): TGCGCCAGCAGCCGGGGGGTCGGAGCCGGGGAGCTGTTTTTT. Protein product: CASSRGVGAGELFF.

The V and J genes are TRBV11-3 and TRBJ2-5; weak D call: TRBD1 (5 bases). There are 17 residues in the CDR3. Germline V CDR1 and CDR2: SGHNT, YENEEA. V was cut by 0 bases and J by 5 bases, with 19 bases left in between. The CDR3 DNA follows: TGTGCCAGCAGCTTAGATGGGGCAGGGCGAAAGGCGGAGACCCAGTACTTC. Translating gives CASSLDGAGRKAETQYF.

In DNA, the CDR3 is TGCGCCAGCAGCTTGGAAACGGGACTTTCCACAGATACGCAGTATTTT. Amino acid sequence: CASSLETGLSTDTQYF. The chain links TRBV5-1 to TRBJ2-3, with a tentative D call TRBD2 (6 bases). Germline V lookup: CDR1 SGHRS, CDR2 YFSETQ. CDR3 length: 16 amino acids. Trimming removed 0 bases from V and 2 bases from J, with 13 bases in between.

The chain combines TRBV5-6 with TRBJ2-6; the D is unclear. The V end was cut by 2 bases, the J end by 0 bases, with 6 bases between. Germline assignment: CDR1 SGHDT and CDR2 YYEEEE. The length of the CDR3 is 15 residues. The CDR3 nucleotides are TGTGCCAGCAGCTTTCCCGGCTCTGGGGCCAACGTCCTGACTTTC. Its protein product is CASSFPGSGANVLTF.

The chain couples TRBV11-2 to TRBJ2-3, with D possibly TRBD2 on 6 matching bases. V shed 5 bases and J shed 6 bases, with 15 bases lying between them. Germline assignment: CDR1 SGHAT and CDR2 FQNNGV. This CDR3 comprises 14 residues. The CDR3 nucleotides are TGTGCCAGCAGCCCGGGAGCGACCATGGATACGCAGTATTTT. It encodes CASSPGATMDTQYF. Full variable domain (rest looked up from reference TRBV11-2 and TRBJ2-3): EAGVAQSPRYKIIEKRQSVAFWCNPISGHATLYWYQQILGQGPKLLIQFQNNGVVDDSQLPKDRFSAERLKGVDSTLKIQPAKLEDSAVYLCASSPGATMDTQYFGPGTRLTVL.

CDR3 bases: TGCGCCAGCAGCCGCAGGGCGGGGGGGGACAATGAGCAGTTCTTC. Amino acid sequence: CASSRRAGGDNEQFF. The genes are TRBV5-1 and TRBJ2-1, with 9 nucleotides matching TRBD2. V lost 4 bases, J lost 5 bases, and 7 bases stayed unmatched. This CDR3 contains 15 residues. Germline CDR1 SGHRS, CDR2 YFSETQ. The variable domain in full, completed from reference TRBV5-1 and TRBJ2-1, reads KAGVTQTPRYLIKTRGQQVTLSCSPISGHRSVSWYQQTPGQGLQFLFEYFSETQRNKGNFPGRFSGRQFSNSRSEMNVSTLELGDSALYLCASSRRAGGDNEQFFGPGTRLTVL.